The rows below give T cell receptor beta chains drawn from one sample of a study of blood T cell repertoires in COVID-19. Method: immunoSEQ multiplex PCR; TCRdb's copy keeps in-frame clones and lacks some. The sample carries about 280,000 clones, roughly 89% recorded once. The sample taken for sequencing was peripheral blood. Receptors were obtained from a woman between 40 and 50 years old who had recovered from COVID-19. CDR3s leave out the opening cysteine and the closing phenylalanine or tryptophan.

v_call cdr3_aa
TRBV4-1 ASSQGTANEAF
TRBV24-1 ATSDLPAGVGDTQY
TRBV3-1/TRBV3-2 ASSVGTGGLGELF
TRBV7-2 ASSNQRQGAIDTQY
TRBV9 ASSVDGGLSTGELF
TRBV30 AWSGSGTDTQY
TRBV30 ACLRVSSYEQY
TRBV27 ASSSRRATNEKLF
TRBV5-1 ASSSTGATNEKLF
TRBV3-1/TRBV3-2 ASSQVENNEQF
TRBV6-1 ASSDLASAPDTQY
TRBV6-5 ASSPGTGAYGYT
TRBV18 ASSSGGPNTGELF
TRBV13 ASSFRGQGSDEQY
TRBV6-5 ATEGTSGSYEQF
TRBV5-1 ASSVGGSLGEQY
TRBV11-2 ASSPYFGLASYEQY
TRBV9 ASSVGGRDTGELF
TRBV29-1 SVGLSHEQY
TRBV29-1 SVGYGGQGGFSGANVLT
TRBV10-1 ASSGDRASGYT
TRBV2 ASTPLGLSYEQY
TRBV19 ASSTRVQETQY
TRBV18 ASSAGTGSGELF
TRBV30 AWSVKQGNTGELF
TRBV7-2 ASSLGQGWEQF
TRBV5-5 ASSWGGNQPQH
TRBV30 AWSLLDNQPQH
TRBV9 ASSVKAPHEQF
TRBV2 ASSGAGTSGHQETQY
TRBV6-5 ASSYGGGTGYT
TRBV5-3 ARSLAPGTGMYEQY
TRBV29-1 SVEQGVKSSYNEQF
TRBV10-3 AISSRPGEQY